The 19 T cell receptor beta chains given below trace back to one sample, sequenced in a study of naive and memory T cell subsets. An equimolar mix of two oligonucleotides served as the beta constant-region primer for TRBC1 and TRBC2. Four rounds of PCR amplified the ligated cDNA using nested alpha and beta constant-region primers plus SP2. TCRdb passed the UMI-ligation and nested PCR reads through MiXCR, listing each CDR3 protein once. Altogether 95,000 to 150,000 distinct CDR3 sequences are present, 36% being singletons, with the ten largest covering around 0.92%. Sequencing was done on a sample of central memory CD4+ T cells from blood. The receptors shown here come from a human donor in good health.

This clonotype has a count of ten or more. J is TRBJ1-4 and V is TRBV20-1, with a possible D match to TRBD1 (6 bases). With 6 bases removed from V and 5 bases from J, the gap between germline ends came to 13 bases. Looked up from germline, CDR1 is DFQATT and CDR2 is SNEGSKA (reference sequence). This CDR3 comprises 13 residues. The CDR3 nucleotides are TGCAGTGCCTACAGGGACACCAATGAAAAACTGTTTTTT. Translation: CSAYRDTNEKLFF.

Many counts were recorded for this clonotype. CDR3 bases: TGTGCCAGCAGTCGCATAGGGACAGGGAGTCATGAGCAGTTCTTC. Amino acid sequence: CASSRIGTGSHEQFF. The J gene is TRBJ2-1, the V gene TRBV2; 9 bases are shared with TRBD1. This CDR3 spans 15 amino acids. Trimming removed 5 bases from V and 8 bases from J; junction bases left unmatched: 10. In germline, CDR1 is SNHLY, CDR2 FYNNEI.

A few counts support this clonotype. This chain connects TRBV15 to TRBJ1-6; no firm D call. Germline assignment: CDR1 LNHNV and CDR2 YYDKDF (reference sequence). The CDR3 spans 15 residues. V dropped 0 bases and J dropped 4 bases, with 7 bases sitting between them. The CDR3 protein is CATSRDAGYNSPLHF. The CDR3 nucleotides read TGTGCCACCAGCAGAGATGCAGGATATAATTCACCCCTCCACTTT.

This clonotype was recorded only once. The genes are TRBV30 and TRBJ1-1; D unclear. The germline V and J ends were trimmed by 0 bases and 1 base, with 6 bases remaining between them. Per the germline V gene, CDR1 is GTSNPN and CDR2 is SVGIG (reference sequence). The CDR3 extends over 13 amino acids. The CDR3 is CAWSVSRNTEAFF. As DNA, the CDR3 is TGTGCCTGGAGTGTATCCAGGAACACTGAAGCTTTCTTT.

The genes are TRBV5-5 and TRBJ2-6; 8 bases are shared with TRBD1. This CDR3 comprises 16 residues. Germline lookup yields CDR1 SGHKS and CDR2 YYEKEE (reference sequence). Unmatched junction bases numbered 3, after V lost 2 bases and J lost 2 bases. The chain's CDR3 is CASSLVQGAGANVLTF. The CDR3 DNA follows: TGTGCCAGCAGCTTAGTACAGGGGGCTGGGGCCAACGTCCTGACTTTC.

The chain couples TRBV20-1 to TRBJ2-4; D ambiguous. Germline-derived CDR1 and CDR2 are DFQATT and SNEGSKA (reference sequence). The CDR3 consists of 14 residues. Trimming left V 0 bases short and J 0 bases short, with 6 bases between. The CDR3, as DNA: TGCAGTGCTAGAGATCCAGCAGCCAAAAACATTCAGTACTTC. Translating it yields CSARDPAAKNIQYF.

The chain is built from TRBV7-2 and TRBJ2-3; D call uncertain. Germline assignment: CDR1 SGHTA and CDR2 FQGNSA. The CDR3 extends over 14 amino acids. Between the trimmed V and J ends, which lost 5 bases and 3 bases, there was a span of 12 bases. CDR3 loop: CASSTYLATDTQYF. The CDR3 region has the DNA TGTGCCAGCAGCACATATCTGGCAACAGATACGCAGTATTTT.

This clonotype was observed once. This rearrangement joins TRBV5-1 to TRBJ2-5, with a possible D match to TRBD1 (6 bases). Per the germline V gene, CDR1 is SGHRS and CDR2 is YFSETQ. Trimming cost V 1 base and J 2 bases, with 15 bases left between them. The CDR3 has 16 amino acids. The CDR3 region is CASSLSQGRGQETQYF. In DNA, the CDR3 is TGCGCCAGCAGCTTGAGCCAGGGGCGAGGGCAAGAGACCCAGTACTTC. Full variable domain (remainder filled in from reference TRBV5-1 and TRBJ2-5): KAGVTQTPRYLIKTRGQQVTLSCSPISGHRSVSWYQQTPGQGLQFLFEYFSETQRNKGNFPGRFSGRQFSNSRSEMNVSTLELGDSALYLCASSLSQGRGQETQYFGPGTRLLVL.

The J gene is TRBJ2-7, the V gene TRBV20-1; D tentatively reads TRBD1 or TRBD2 (5 bases each). This CDR3 has 13 amino acids. Germline V gene sequence: CDR1 DFQATT, CDR2 SNEGSKA (reference sequence). V dropped 3 bases and J dropped 3 bases, with 12 bases sitting between them. CDR3 amino acids: CSASLAGRYEQYF. The CDR3 DNA follows: TGCAGTGCTAGTCTAGCAGGGCGCTACGAGCAGTACTTC.

This clonotype appeared many times. The gene calls are TRBV28 and TRBJ2-1; D gene uncertain. V lost 6 bases, J lost 7 bases, and 16 bases lay in between. Germline CDR1 reads MDHEN; CDR2 reads SYDVKM. The CDR3 runs 14 residues. CDR3 DNA: TGTGCCAGCAGGCCCCCCGTAGTTTGGAATGAGCAGTTCTTC. Its translation: CASRPPVVWNEQFF. The full variable domain, with the rest looked up from reference TRBV28 and TRBJ2-1, is DVKVTQSSRYLVKRTGEKVFLECVQDMDHENMFWYRQDPGLGLRLIYFSYDVKMKEKGDIPEGYSVSREKKERFSLILESASTNQTSMYLCASRPPVVWNEQFFGPGTRLTVL.

This clonotype showed up just a few times. The V call is TRBV5-1, the J call TRBJ1-2, with unresolved D. V was pared by 1 base and J by 0 bases, with 13 bases between. This CDR3 spans 16 amino acids. Germline CDR1 and CDR2: SGHRS and YFSETQ. CDR3 coding DNA: TGCGCCAGCAGCTTGACCAGGACCTCCTCTAACTATGGCTACACCTTC. Its protein product is CASSLTRTSSNYGYTF.

The chain's CDR3 is CASSPRWGTGGGYTF. In DNA, the CDR3 is TGTGCCAGCAGCCCACGGTGGGGGACAGGGGGCGGCTACACCTTC. This chain uses TRBV7-6 with TRBJ1-2; 12 bases match TRBD1. J was trimmed by 8 bases and V by 5 bases; bases with no gene match: 9. Germline V gene lookup returns CDR1 SGHVS and CDR2 FNYEAQ. The CDR3 is 15 amino acids.

The gene calls are TRBV20-1 and TRBJ2-7; tentative D call: TRBD2 (5 bases). The CDR3 has 12 amino acids. V lost 4 bases and J lost 3, with 10 bases in between. Germline CDR1 and CDR2: DFQATT and SNEGSKA (reference sequence). The CDR3 sequence: CSATGLYYEQYF. The CDR3 coding sequence is TGCAGTGCTACCGGACTGTACTACGAGCAGTACTTC.

This chain joins TRBV12-2 and TRBJ2-1; the DNA was not compared with TRBD2, the D call given in the table. TRBV12-2 is annotated as a pseudogene. This CDR3 spans 17 amino acids. CDR3 sequence reads: CASRLEWTSGLYNEQFF. CDR3 coding DNA: TGTGCAAGTCGCTTAGAGTGGACTAGCGGGTTGTACAATGAGCAGTTCTTC.

This clonotype was recorded a few times. This CDR3 is CASSKILPNTGELFF. The CDR3 DNA reads as TGTGCCAGCAGCAAGATCTTACCCAACACCGGGGAGCTGTTTTTT. The V gene is TRBV6-5, the J gene TRBJ2-2, with no clear D. The germline V gene has CDR1 MNHEY and CDR2 SVGAGI. This CDR3 has 15 residues. Between the trimmed V and J ends, which lost 6 bases and 2 bases, there was a span of 13 bases.

This sequence joins TRBV7-8 and TRBJ2-6, with D perhaps assigned TRBD1 or TRBD2 (5 bases each). CDR3 length: 17 amino acids. V was cut by 5 bases and J by 0 bases, with 14 bases left in between. Germline CDR1 and CDR2: SGHVS and FQNEAQ. CDR3 DNA sequence: TGTGCCAGCAGCCGAGGGACCGCTAGCTCTGGGGCCAACGTCCTGACTTTC. Its protein is CASSRGTASSGANVLTF.

V and J are TRBV11-3 and TRBJ2-5; D tentatively reads TRBD1 or TRBD2 (5 bases each). Germline V gives CDR1 SGHNT, CDR2 YENEEA. Between the trimmed V and J ends, which lost 8 bases and 7 bases, there was a span of 14 bases. This CDR3 region has 12 residues. This CDR3 is CASGTGEGTQYF. The CDR3, as DNA: TGTGCCAGCGGGACCGGGGAAGGGACCCAGTACTTC.

The chain links TRBV20-1 to TRBJ2-7; D is possibly TRBD2 (6 bases). Trimming cost V 1 base and J 2 bases, with 18 bases left between them. Germline V gene data show CDR1 as DFQATT and CDR2 as SNEGSKA (reference sequence). The CDR3 runs 16 residues. The CDR3 coding sequence is TGCAGTGCTAGAGTTCTTCGAGGGAGGAAGACCTACGAGCAGTACTTC. It yields the protein CSARVLRGRKTYEQYF.

V and J are TRBV7-7 and TRBJ2-1; 9 bases line up with TRBD1. Germline trimming cut 5 bases from V and 12 bases from J; bases unmatched to any gene: 14. The germline gives CDR1 SSHAT, CDR2 FNYEAQ (reference sequence). CDR3 length: 15 residues. The CDR3 reads CASSPAAGTGTAQFF. The CDR3 nucleotides read TGTGCCAGCAGCCCGGCAGCCGGGACAGGGACGGCGCAGTTCTTC.